The rows below give T cell receptor beta chains drawn from one sample of a study of blood T cell repertoires in COVID-19. Assay used: immunoSEQ multiplex PCR; TCRdb lists only in-frame clones, some missing. The sample has more than 450,000 clones; approximately 90% are singletons. The specimen was PBMCs or T cells enriched from blood (not recorded which). These TCRs come from a woman younger than 35 who had recovered from COVID-19. CDR3s include the opening cysteine and the closing phenylalanine or tryptophan. D genes are given only for firm matches. A clone size is listed for some rows: how often the clone was seen (once, few, many), or a class if it is expanded.

>-|TRBJ1-1|-|TRBV19
TGTGCCAGTAGTATAGGAAGGACAAGTCTTGAGGCGAGCACTGAAGCTTTCTTT
CASSIGRTSLEASTEAFF
>TRBD2|TRBJ2-2|many|TRBV9
TGTGCCAGCAGGGGCGGACTAGCCGGGGGCGGGGAGCTGTTTTTT
CASRGGLAGGGELFF
>-|TRBJ1-6|-|TRBV27
TGTGCCAGCAGTCCGACAGGTTGGAATTCACCCCTCCACTTT
CASSPTGWNSPLHF
>TRBD1|TRBJ1-1|-|TRBV10-3
TGTGCCATCAGTGAGTCGACAGGGGGCGGAAACACTGAAGCTTTCTTT
CAISESTGGGNTEAFF
>-|TRBJ1-6|-|TRBV10-1
TGCGCCAGCAGTGGCCCACTGGACAGTGATAATTCACCCCTCCACTTT
CASSGPLDSDNSPLHF
>TRBD1|TRBJ1-5|-|TRBV2
TGTGCCAGCAGTGGGGGACAGGGGGGGCAGCCCCAGCATTTT
CASSGGQGGQPQHF
>TRBD1|TRBJ1-5|-|TRBV30
TGTGCCTGGAGCGGAGGGACAGGGTTGTGGCAGCCCCAGCATTTT
CAWSGGTGLWQPQHF
>-|TRBJ1-4|-|TRBV5-6
TGTGCCAGCAGCGTGGGGCTAACTAATGAAAAACTGTTTTTT
CASSVGLTNEKLFF
>TRBD1|TRBJ1-2|-|TRBV3-1/TRBV3-2
TGTGCCAGCAGGCATGCGGGACAGGGATCTAATGGCTACACCTTC
CASRHAGQGSNGYTF
>-|TRBJ2-1|-|TRBV11-2
TGTGCCAGCAGCTCTAGAGAAGGAGTCAGCTCCTACAATGAGCAGTTCTTC
CASSSREGVSSYNEQFF
>-|TRBJ1-2|-|TRBV30
TGTGCCTGCAATCAGGAAACTAACTATGGCTACACCTTC
CACNQETNYGYTF
>-|TRBJ2-7|-|TRBV18
TGTGCCAGCTCATCAGCAGGGGACTCCTACGAGCAGTACTTC
CASSSAGDSYEQYF
>TRBD2|TRBJ2-1|-|TRBV5-1
TGCGCCAGCAGCCCGGTGGGACTACCCAGGGAATACAATGAGCAGTTCTTC
CASSPVGLPREYNEQFF
>TRBD1|TRBJ1-1|-|TRBV5-8
TGTGCCAGCAGAACTATAAGACAGGGGCTAAAAGCTTTCTTT
CASRTIRQGLKAFF
>TRBD1|TRBJ2-7|-|TRBV30
TGTGCCTGGAGTGGGGGGACAGGGGTAGGCGAGCAGTACTTC
CAWSGGTGVGEQYF
>TRBD1|TRBJ2-5|-|TRBV15
TGTGCCACCGGGACAGGCTCCCAAGAGACCCAGTACTTC
CATGTGSQETQYF
>-|TRBJ2-5|-|TRBV5-1
TGCGCCAGCAGCTCACGGGACTTAACATTCATTCAAGAGACCCAGTACTTC
CASSSRDLTFIQETQYF
>-|TRBJ2-2|-|TRBV7-2
TGTGCCAGCAGCCACAGATACACCGGGGAGCTGTTTTTT
CASSHRYTGELFF
>-|TRBJ2-2|-|TRBV9
TGTGCCAGCAGCGCCCATCCCTTAGGGCAGGGACTCACCGGGGAGCTGTTTTTT
CASSAHPLGQGLTGELFF
>-|TRBJ1-1|-|TRBV3-1/TRBV3-2
TGTGCCAGCAGCCAAGGGTCAGGGGCGGATAACACTGAAGCTTTCTTT
CASSQGSGADNTEAFF
>-|TRBJ2-7|-|TRBV2
TGTGCCAGCAGTCTTAGCGCCGGCAGCTCCTACGAGCAGTACTTC
CASSLSAGSSYEQYF
>-|TRBJ1-1|-|TRBV29-1
TGCAGCTCCAAAGACAGGAACACTGAAGCTTTCTTT
CSSKDRNTEAFF
>TRBD1|TRBJ1-5|-|TRBV30
TGTGCCTTGGCCGGGACAGGGGGTAATCAGCCCCAGCATTTT
CALAGTGGNQPQHF
>-|TRBJ2-7|-|TRBV25-1
TGTGCCAGCAGTGAAACGGACAGACGGGGCTCTCTCTACGAGCAGTACTTC
CASSETDRRGSLYEQYF
>-|TRBJ1-1|-|TRBV19
TGTGCCAGTAGTGACGGGACAAACACTGAAGCTTTCTTT
CASSDGTNTEAFF
>TRBD1|TRBJ2-7|-|TRBV12-5
TGTGCTAGTGGTTCCGGACAGGGGAATGCCTACGAGCAGTACTTC
CASGSGQGNAYEQYF
>-|TRBJ1-2|-|TRBV7-9
TGTGCCAGCAGCCCGGAGGGAGCGGGCTATGGCTACACCTTC
CASSPEGAGYGYTF
>TRBD2|TRBJ2-5|-|TRBV18
TGTGCCAGCTCACCCTTCCCTAGCGGGGGGGAAACCCAAGAGACCCAGTACTTC
CASSPFPSGGETQETQYF
>TRBD1|TRBJ1-3|-|TRBV4-1
TGCGCCAGCAGGGGACAGGGAGGAAACACCATATATTTT
CASRGQGGNTIYF
>-|TRBJ1-2|-|TRBV5-1
TGCGCCAGCAGATACAATCATCAGGGCTACTATGGCTACACCTTC
CASRYNHQGYYGYTF
>-|TRBJ1-1|-|TRBV24-1
TGTGCCACCAGTGATTTAACGGGTCCCGAGGCTGAAGCTTTCTTT
CATSDLTGPEAEAFF
>-|TRBJ2-3|-|TRBV9
TGTGCCAGCAGCGTACGGGGGAAATTAAGCGCAGATACGCAGTATTTT
CASSVRGKLSADTQYF
>TRBD1|TRBJ1-5|-|TRBV27
TGTGCCAGCAGCCAAGGGGGCCAGCCCCAGCATTTT
CASSQGGQPQHF
>TRBD1|TRBJ1-5|-|TRBV6-5
TGTGCCAGCAGTTACCAGGGGGAACGCAATCAGCCCCAGCATTTT
CASSYQGERNQPQHF
>-|TRBJ1-5|-|TRBV19
TGTGCCAGTAGCGGAGCCCGGCTGCCGAATCAGCCCCAGCATTTT
CASSGARLPNQPQHF
>TRBD2|TRBJ2-3|few|TRBV4-1
TGCGCCAGCAGCCCCCAGGGGACTAGCTCCACAGATACGCAGTATTTT
CASSPQGTSSTDTQYF
>TRBD1|TRBJ2-1|once|TRBV25-1
TGTGCCAGCAGTGAATATACAGGGACAGGGAGAAATGAGCAGTTCTTC
CASSEYTGTGRNEQFF
>-|TRBJ2-7|-|TRBV30
TGTGCCTGGAGTAAGGGGCGCCCCTACGAGCAGTACTTC
CAWSKGRPYEQYF
>-|TRBJ1-5|once|TRBV19
TGTGCCAGTACCCCCGAAGGGGGTTTAGAGCAGCCCCAGCATTTT
CASTPEGGLEQPQHF
>-|TRBJ1-1|once|TRBV10-3
TGTGCCATCAGTGGAATAGGGAGCACTGAAGCTTTCTTT
CAISGIGSTEAFF
>TRBD1|TRBJ2-2|-|TRBV25-1
TGTGCCAGCAGTGATAGGCCCGGACAGGGTAGACCCGGGGAGCTGTTTTTT
CASSDRPGQGRPGELFF
>TRBD1|TRBJ2-5|-|TRBV18
TGTGCCAGCTCACCACGATCCGGGACAGGCGGCCAGGAGACCCAGTACTTC
CASSPRSGTGGQETQYF
>-|TRBJ1-2|once|TRBV21-1
TGTGCCAGCAGCAAAGAAGAGGGGGGGGTTAACTATGGCTACACCTTC
CASSKEEGGVNYGYTF
>TRBD2|TRBJ2-2|once|TRBV5-4
TGTGCCAGCAGCCCTATGACTAGCATGATCACCGGGGAGCTGTTTTTT
CASSPMTSMITGELFF
>-|TRBJ1-5|once|TRBV28
TGTGCCAGCCCCCCAGCACGGGGTAGGAGCAATCAGCCCCAGCATTTT
CASPPARGRSNQPQHF
>TRBD1|TRBJ1-1|-|TRBV7-9
TGTGCCAGCAGCACCCGACAGGGAGGAGCTTTCTTT
CASSTRQGGAFF
>-|TRBJ2-1|-|TRBV4-1
TGCGCCAGCAGCCAAGCGGGGGGCGGTTACAATGAGCAGTTCTTC
CASSQAGGGYNEQFF
>TRBD1|TRBJ2-7|-|TRBV6-5
TGTGCCAGCAGTTCGGACAGGGGCTCCTACGAGCAGTACTTC
CASSSDRGSYEQYF
>TRBD1|TRBJ1-1|-|TRBV29-1
TGCAGCGTAGTTCCGAGCCAGGGGGCCAGAGCTTTCTTT
CSVVPSQGARAFF
>-|TRBJ2-5|few|TRBV2
TGTGCCAGCAGCCCGGATAGGGAGGCCCAGTACTTC
CASSPDREAQYF
>TRBD2|TRBJ2-3|-|TRBV28
TGTGCCAGCAACGCTCTAGCGGGGGGGCTTCGGGATACGCAGTATTTT
CASNALAGGLRDTQYF
>-|TRBJ2-5|-|TRBV30
TGTGCCTGGAGTGCAGAGGGAGAGACCCAGTACTTC
CAWSAEGETQYF
>TRBD2|TRBJ2-3|-|TRBV2
TGTGCCAGCAGTGAAGCGAGCGGGGGTGGAAATACGCAGTATTTT
CASSEASGGGNTQYF
>-|TRBJ1-2|-|TRBV11-2
TGTGCCAGCAGCCCTGACACGAACTATGGCTACACCTTC
CASSPDTNYGYTF
>TRBD1|TRBJ1-1|-|TRBV6-5
TGTGCCAGCAGTTATTACAGGGGAAGCACTGAAGCTTTCTTT
CASSYYRGSTEAFF
>-|TRBJ1-1|-|TRBV25-1
TGTGCCAGCAGTGAATCGGGGGGGAACACTGAAGCTTTCTTT
CASSESGGNTEAFF
>-|TRBJ1-1|few|TRBV3-1/TRBV3-2
TGTGCCAGCAGCCAAGAGGTGGAGACTGCTGAAGCTTTCTTT
CASSQEVETAEAFF
>TRBD2|TRBJ2-3|-|TRBV28
TGTGCCAGCAGTCCCCAGGCGGGGGGAAGCACAGATACGCAGTATTTT
CASSPQAGGSTDTQYF
>TRBD1|TRBJ1-1|few|TRBV28
TGTGCCAGCAGACCAATAACAGGGGGCTGGAGGAACACTGAAGCTTTCTTT
CASRPITGGWRNTEAFF